This T cell receptor beta chain was documented in a study of memory CD4+ T cells and cytomegalovirus serostatus. The data were produced by immunoSEQ multiplex PCR, yet TCRdb's version contains in-frame clones alone and is incomplete. This table holds about 61,000 clones, 82% found once. Single viable CD3+CD4+CD8-CD45RO+ cells were sorted as the memory CD4+ T cells. Total CD4+ T cells were enriched by CD4 positive selection. This clone was detected once. The CDR3 has 14 amino acids. V was pared by 6 bases and J by 0 bases, with 10 bases between. Germline lookup yields CDR1 LNHDA and CDR2 SQIVND (reference sequence).

The receptor comes from an adult in good health and CMV-seronegative. This chain links TRBV19 with TRBJ2-3; D gene unclear. The source material was memory CD4+ T cells from blood. CDR3 DNA: TGTGCCAGTAGGGCCGAAACTAGCACAGATACGCAGTATTTT. This codes for CASRAETSTDTQYF.